This TCR beta chain emerged from a study of cytomegalovirus exposure and HLA in healthy donors. The study, taken as a whole, reports: Some public TCRs appeared in many individuals, while most sequences were rare. It was reported in a later analysis that an Asian-associated ancestry cluster showed fewer N-insertions than the roughly 670-donor mean.

The PCR used 60 Vbeta and 13 Jbeta primers. Generated by immunoSEQ multiplex PCR, the TCRdb table keeps only in-frame clones and is missing some. The sample has 26,000 or so clones; roughly 73% are singletons. The CDR3 length is 13 residues. With 1 base removed from V and 1 base from J, the gap between germline ends came to 5 bases. CDR1 SGHRS and CDR2 YFSETQ come from the germline V gene. This clone was observed a handful of times. The antigen is unknown. This sequence originates from a male donor in good health and CMV-seronegative. Sequencing was performed on PBMCs. The chain couples TRBV5-1 to TRBJ2-5; D is ambiguous. The chain's CDR3 is CASSLSGQETQYF. The CDR3 nucleotides are TGCGCCAGCAGCTTGTCAGGCCAAGAGACCCAGTACTTC. Supplemented by reference TRBV5-1 and TRBJ2-5, the full variable domain reads KAGVTQTPRYLIKTRGQQVTLSCSPISGHRSVSWYQQTPGQGLQFLFEYFSETQRNKGNFPGRFSGRQFSNSRSEMNVSTLELGDSALYLCASSLSGQETQYFGPGTRLLVL.